This TCR beta chain was recovered during a study of CD8+CD57+ T cells in acquired aplastic anemia. General observations from the study: Patients shared around 31 CD8+ CDR3 sequences with controls.

V was pared by 3 bases and J by 0 bases, with 3 bases between. The length of the CDR3 is 14 residues. Germline CDR1 reads ENHRY; CDR2 reads SYGVKD. This clonotype has ten or more counts. No antigen is known for it. The template used for profiling TCR beta VDJ and CDR3 was genomic DNA. TCRdb re-analysed the reads in MiXCR, keeping a single row per CDR3 protein. The sample includes approximately 470,000 distinct CDR3 sequences, less than 35% of them seen just once. Patients who underwent sequencing had shown CD8+CD57+ cell expansion by flow cytometry. Patients had not yet gotten any therapy when their blood was taken for sampling.

The chain couples TRBV10-3 to TRBJ1-6; no definite D call. The sequenced material came from sorted CD4+, CD8+, or CD8+CD57+ T cells (not recorded which) from PBMCs. The receptor comes from a human donor with aplastic anemia. CDR3 sequence (DNA): TGTGCCATCAGTGAAGACTCCTATAATTCACCCCTCCACTTT. Its translation is CAISEDSYNSPLHF.